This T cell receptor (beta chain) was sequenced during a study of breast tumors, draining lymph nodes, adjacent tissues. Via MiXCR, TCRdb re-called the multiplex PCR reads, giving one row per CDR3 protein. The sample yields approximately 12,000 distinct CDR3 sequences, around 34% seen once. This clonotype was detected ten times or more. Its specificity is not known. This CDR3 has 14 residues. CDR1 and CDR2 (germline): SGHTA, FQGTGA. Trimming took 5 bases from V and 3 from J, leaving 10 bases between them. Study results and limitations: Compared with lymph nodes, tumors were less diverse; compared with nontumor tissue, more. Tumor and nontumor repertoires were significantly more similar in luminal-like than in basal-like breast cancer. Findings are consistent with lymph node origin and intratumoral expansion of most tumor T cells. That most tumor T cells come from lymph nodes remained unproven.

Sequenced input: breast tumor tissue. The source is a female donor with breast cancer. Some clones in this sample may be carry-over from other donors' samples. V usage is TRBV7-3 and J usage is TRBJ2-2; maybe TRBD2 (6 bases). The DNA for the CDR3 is TGTGCCAGCAGCCCCAGGAGGGACACCGGGGAGCTGTTTTTT. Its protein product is CASSPRRDTGELFF. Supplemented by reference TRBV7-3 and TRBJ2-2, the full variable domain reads GAGVSQTPSNKVTEKGKYVELRCDPISGHTALYWYRQSLGQGPEFLIYFQGTGAADDSGLPNDRFFAVRPEGSVSTLKIQRTERGDSAVYLCASSPRRDTGELFFGEGSRLTVL.